The clone carrying this TCR beta chain was picked up many times. As yet, its antigen is unknown. Amplification targeted TCR beta CDR3 regions from RNA transcripts. The primer set for the first-round RT-PCR of the TCR CDR3 was HTBI. TCRdb reanalysed the multiplex PCR reads using MiXCR and keeps one entry per CDR3 protein. The sample records more than 500,000 distinct CDR3 sequences, 14% being singletons. This sample is drawn from a study of T cells in Graves' hyperthyroidism and ophthalmopathy. Study conclusions and caveats: Before onset, ophthalmopathy was predicted by the model a median about 6.2 months earlier. Patients with ophthalmopathy were separated from those with stable hyperthyroidism by a 13 V-J model.

Absent ophthalmopathy progression within 18 months defined stable Graves' hyperthyroidism. Using 10 ml of fresh peripheral blood, PBMCs were prepared. This clonotype was obtained from a middle-aged woman with Graves' hyperthyroidism. The material sequenced was blood.

CDR3 in amino acids: CASSDWTGKAYEQYF. The CDR3 DNA follows: TGTGCCAGCAGTGATTGGACAGGGAAAGCCTACGAGCAGTACTTC. The gene calls are TRBV2 and TRBJ2-7; 8 nucleotides agree with TRBD1. V shed 3 bases, J shed 2 bases, and the junction held 6 bases outside the gene matches. The length of the CDR3 is 15 residues. Germline values: CDR1 SNHLY, CDR2 FYNNEI.